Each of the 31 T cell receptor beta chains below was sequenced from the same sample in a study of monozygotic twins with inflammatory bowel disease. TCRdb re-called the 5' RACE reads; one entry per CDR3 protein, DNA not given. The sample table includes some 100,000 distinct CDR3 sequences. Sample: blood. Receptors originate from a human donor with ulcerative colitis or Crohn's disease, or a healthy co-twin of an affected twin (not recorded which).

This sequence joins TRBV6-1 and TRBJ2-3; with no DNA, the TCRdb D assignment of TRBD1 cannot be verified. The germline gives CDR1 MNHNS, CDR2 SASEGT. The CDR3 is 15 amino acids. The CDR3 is CACSEDRGGTDTQYF.

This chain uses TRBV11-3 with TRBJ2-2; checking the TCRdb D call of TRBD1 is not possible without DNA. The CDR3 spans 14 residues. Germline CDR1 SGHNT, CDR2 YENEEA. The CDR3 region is CASSPGLITGELFF.

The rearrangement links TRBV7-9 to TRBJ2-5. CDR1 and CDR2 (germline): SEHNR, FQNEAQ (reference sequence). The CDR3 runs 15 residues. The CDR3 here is CASSLGLAVQETQYF.

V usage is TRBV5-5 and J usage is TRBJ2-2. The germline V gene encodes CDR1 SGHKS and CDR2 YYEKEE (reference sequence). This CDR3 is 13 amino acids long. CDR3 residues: CASCARPTGELFF.

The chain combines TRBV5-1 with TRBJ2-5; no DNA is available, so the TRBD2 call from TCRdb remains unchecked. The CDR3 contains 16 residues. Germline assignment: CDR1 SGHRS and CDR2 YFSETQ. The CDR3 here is CASSPGLAGDSETQYF.

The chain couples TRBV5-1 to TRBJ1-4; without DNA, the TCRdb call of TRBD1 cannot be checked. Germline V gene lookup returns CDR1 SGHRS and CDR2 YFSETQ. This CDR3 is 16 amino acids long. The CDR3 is CASSLGQPDINEKLFF. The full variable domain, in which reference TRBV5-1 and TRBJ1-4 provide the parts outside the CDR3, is KAGVTQTPRYLIKTRGQQVTLSCSPISGHRSVSWYQQTPGQGLQFLFEYFSETQRNKGNFPGRFSGRQFSNSRSEMNVSTLELGDSALYLCASSLGQPDINEKLFFGSGTQLSVL.

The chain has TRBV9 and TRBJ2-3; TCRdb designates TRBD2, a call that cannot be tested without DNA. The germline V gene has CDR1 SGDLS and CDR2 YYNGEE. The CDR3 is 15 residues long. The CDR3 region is CASSPVAGTADTQYF.

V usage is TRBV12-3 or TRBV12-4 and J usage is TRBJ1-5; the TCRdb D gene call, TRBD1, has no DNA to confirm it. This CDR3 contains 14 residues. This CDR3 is CASSPTGGYQPQHF.

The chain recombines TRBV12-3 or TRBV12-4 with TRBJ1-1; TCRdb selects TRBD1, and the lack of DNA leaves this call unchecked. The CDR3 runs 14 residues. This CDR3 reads CASTLIPGDTEAFF.

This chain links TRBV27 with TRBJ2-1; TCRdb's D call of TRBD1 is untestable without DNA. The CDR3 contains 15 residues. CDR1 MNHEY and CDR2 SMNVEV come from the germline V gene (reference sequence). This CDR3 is CATRGAASSYNEQFF.

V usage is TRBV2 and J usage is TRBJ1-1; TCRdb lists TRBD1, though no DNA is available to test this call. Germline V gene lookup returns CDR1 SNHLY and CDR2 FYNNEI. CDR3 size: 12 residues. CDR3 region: CASSVQGIEAFF. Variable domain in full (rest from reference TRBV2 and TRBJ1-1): EPEVTQTPSHQVTQMGQEVILRCVPISNHLYFYWYRQILGQKVEFLVSFYNNEISEKSEIFDDQFSVERPDGSNFTLKIRSTKLEDSAMYFCASSVQGIEAFFGQGTRLTVV.

The CDR3 here is CASSTEAEKLFF. This chain uses TRBV7-2 with TRBJ1-4. The germline gives CDR1 SGHTA, CDR2 FQGNSA. The CDR3 runs to 12 residues.

The CDR3 is CSATQGATEAFF. The genes are TRBV20-1 and TRBJ1-1; checking the TCRdb D call of TRBD1 is not possible without DNA. Germline CDR1 reads DFQATT; CDR2 reads SNEGSKA (reference sequence). The CDR3 loop spans 12 amino acids.

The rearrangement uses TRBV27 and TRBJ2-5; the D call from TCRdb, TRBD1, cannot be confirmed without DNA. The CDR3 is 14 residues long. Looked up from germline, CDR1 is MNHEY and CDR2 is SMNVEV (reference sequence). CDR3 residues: CASSFLDRAETQYF.

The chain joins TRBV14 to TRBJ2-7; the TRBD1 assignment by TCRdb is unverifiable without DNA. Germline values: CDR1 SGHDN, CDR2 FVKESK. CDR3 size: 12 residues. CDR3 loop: CASSPQGTVQYF.

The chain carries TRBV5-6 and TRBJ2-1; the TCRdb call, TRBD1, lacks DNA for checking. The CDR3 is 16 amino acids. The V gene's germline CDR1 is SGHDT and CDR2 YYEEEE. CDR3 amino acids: CASRYGQYQFYNEQFF.

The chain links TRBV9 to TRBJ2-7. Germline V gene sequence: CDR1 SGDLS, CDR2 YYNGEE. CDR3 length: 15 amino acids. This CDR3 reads CASSKEPTTAYEQYF.

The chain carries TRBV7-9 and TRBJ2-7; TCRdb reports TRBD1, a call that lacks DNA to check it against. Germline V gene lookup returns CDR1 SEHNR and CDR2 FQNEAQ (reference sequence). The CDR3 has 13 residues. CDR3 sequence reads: CASSLMARGEQYF. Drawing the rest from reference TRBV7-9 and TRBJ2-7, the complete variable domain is DTGVSQNPRHKITKRGQNVTFRCDPISEHNRLYWYRQTLGQGPEFLTYFQNEAQLEKSRLLSDRFSAERPKGSFSTLEIQRTEQGDSAMYLCASSLMARGEQYFGPGTRLTVT.

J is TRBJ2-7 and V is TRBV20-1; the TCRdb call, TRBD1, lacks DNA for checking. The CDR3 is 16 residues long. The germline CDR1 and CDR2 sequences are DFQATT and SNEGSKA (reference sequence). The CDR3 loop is CSASRPGTGGTYEQYF.

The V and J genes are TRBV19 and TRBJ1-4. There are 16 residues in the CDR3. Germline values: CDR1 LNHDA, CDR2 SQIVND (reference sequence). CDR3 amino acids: CASSTGIQWPNEKLFF.

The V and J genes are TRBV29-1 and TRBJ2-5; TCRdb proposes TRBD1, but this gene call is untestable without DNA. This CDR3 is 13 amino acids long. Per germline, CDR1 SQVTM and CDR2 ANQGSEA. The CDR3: CSPGGGAGETQYF.

CDR3 loop: CASSSTASGATQYF. The V gene is TRBV5-1, the J gene TRBJ2-5; there is no DNA to check the TCRdb D call of TRBD1. Germline V lookup: CDR1 SGHRS, CDR2 YFSETQ. The CDR3 covers 14 residues.

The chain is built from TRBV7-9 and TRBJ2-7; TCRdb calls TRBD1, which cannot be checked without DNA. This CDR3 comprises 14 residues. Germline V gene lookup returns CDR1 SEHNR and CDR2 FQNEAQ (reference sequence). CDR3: CASRSGTGDYEQYF.

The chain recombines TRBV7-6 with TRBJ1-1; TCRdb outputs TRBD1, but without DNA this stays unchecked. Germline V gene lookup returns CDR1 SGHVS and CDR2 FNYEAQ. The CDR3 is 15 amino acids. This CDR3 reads CASSLERGGNTEAFF.

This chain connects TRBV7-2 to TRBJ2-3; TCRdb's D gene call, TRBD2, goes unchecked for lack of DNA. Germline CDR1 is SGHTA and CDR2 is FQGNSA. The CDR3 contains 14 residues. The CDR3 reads CASSPDSSTDTQYF.

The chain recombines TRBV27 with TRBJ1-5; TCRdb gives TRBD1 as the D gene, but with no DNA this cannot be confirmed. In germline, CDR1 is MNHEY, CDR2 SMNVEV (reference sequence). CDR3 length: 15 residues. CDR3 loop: CASSPPGGFNQPQHF.

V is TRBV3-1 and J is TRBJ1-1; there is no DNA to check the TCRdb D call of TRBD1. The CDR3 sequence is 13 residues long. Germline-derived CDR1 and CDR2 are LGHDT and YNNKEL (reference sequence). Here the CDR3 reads CASSPGPAAEAFF.

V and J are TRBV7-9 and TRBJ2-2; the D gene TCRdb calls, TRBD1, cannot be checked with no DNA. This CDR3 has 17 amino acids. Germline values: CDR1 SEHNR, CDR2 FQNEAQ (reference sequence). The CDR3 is CASSSPTPGQGSGELFF. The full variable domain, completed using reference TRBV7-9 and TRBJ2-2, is DTGVSQNPRHKITKRGQNVTFRCDPISEHNRLYWYRQTLGQGPEFLTYFQNEAQLEKSRLLSDRFSAERPKGSFSTLEIQRTEQGDSAMYLCASSSPTPGQGSGELFFGEGSRLTVL.

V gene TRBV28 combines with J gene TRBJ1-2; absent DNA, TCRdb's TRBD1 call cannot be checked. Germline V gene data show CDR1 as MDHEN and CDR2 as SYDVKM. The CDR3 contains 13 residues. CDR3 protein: CASRQGPTRGYTF.

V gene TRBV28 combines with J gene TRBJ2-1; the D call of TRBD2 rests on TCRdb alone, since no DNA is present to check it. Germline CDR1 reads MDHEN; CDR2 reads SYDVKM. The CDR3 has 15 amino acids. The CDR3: CASNLSGGDNNEQFF. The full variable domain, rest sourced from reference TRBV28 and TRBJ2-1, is DVKVTQSSRYLVKRTGEKVFLECVQDMDHENMFWYRQDPGLGLRLIYFSYDVKMKEKGDIPEGYSVSREKKERFSLILESASTNQTSMYLCASNLSGGDNNEQFFGPGTRLTVL.

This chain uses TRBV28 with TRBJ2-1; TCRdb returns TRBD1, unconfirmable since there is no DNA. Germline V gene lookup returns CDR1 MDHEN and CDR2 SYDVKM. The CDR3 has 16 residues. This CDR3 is CASSLRGTAYGNEQFF.